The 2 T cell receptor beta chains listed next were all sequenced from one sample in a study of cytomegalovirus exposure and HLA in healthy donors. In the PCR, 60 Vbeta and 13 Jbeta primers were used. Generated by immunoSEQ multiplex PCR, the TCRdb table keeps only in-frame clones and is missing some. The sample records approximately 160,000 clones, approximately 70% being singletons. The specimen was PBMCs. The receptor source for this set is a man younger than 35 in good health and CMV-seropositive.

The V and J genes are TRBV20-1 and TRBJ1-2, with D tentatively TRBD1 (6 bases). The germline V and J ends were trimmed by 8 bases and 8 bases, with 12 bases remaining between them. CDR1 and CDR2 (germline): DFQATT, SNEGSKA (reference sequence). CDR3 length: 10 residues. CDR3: CSTPQGGYTF. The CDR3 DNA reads TGCAGTACACCTCAGGGGGGCTACACCTTC.

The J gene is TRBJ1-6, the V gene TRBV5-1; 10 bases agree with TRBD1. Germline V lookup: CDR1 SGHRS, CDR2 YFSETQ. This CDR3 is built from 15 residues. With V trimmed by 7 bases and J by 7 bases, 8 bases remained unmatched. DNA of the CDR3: TGCGCCAGCTCGGACCGGGACAGGGGCAATTCACCCCTCCACTTT. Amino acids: CASSDRDRGNSPLHF.